A selection of T cell receptor beta chains follows, all from one sample in a study of T cells in Graves' hyperthyroidism and ophthalmopathy. TCRdb reprocessed the multiplex PCR reads via MiXCR and lists one record per CDR3 protein. The data show 600,000 to 900,000 distinct CDR3 sequences, 16% seen once. The sequencing input was blood. These receptors came from a man aged 18 to 29 with Graves' hyperthyroidism. CDR3s include the opening cysteine and the closing phenylalanine or tryptophan. Each record gives: CDR3 DNA, CDR3 protein, V gene, D gene, clone size, J gene. D genes are given only for firm matches. A clone size is listed for some rows: how often the clone was seen (once, few, many), or a class if it is expanded.

CDR3nt: TGCGCCAGCAGCTTGCGCAGGGGCAACACTGAAGCTTTCTTT
CDR3aa: CASSLRRGNTEAFF
v_gene: TRBV5-1
d_gene: -
abundance: -
j_gene: TRBJ1-1

CDR3nt: TGTGCCAGCTCCGGACAGAGGGTCGGACAGACCCAGTACTTC
CDR3aa: CASSGQRVGQTQYF
v_gene: TRBV18
d_gene: -
abundance: many
j_gene: TRBJ2-5

CDR3nt: TGTGCCAGCAGTAGGAGGGACGGCCGACTTACCTACAATGAGCAGTTCTTC
CDR3aa: CASSRRDGRLTYNEQFF
v_gene: TRBV28
d_gene: -
abundance: many
j_gene: TRBJ2-1

CDR3nt: TGTGCCAGCAGCTTAGCTGGCGGTTACTACAATGAGCAGTTCTTC
CDR3aa: CASSLAGGYYNEQFF
v_gene: TRBV11-1
d_gene: -
abundance: many
j_gene: TRBJ2-1

CDR3nt: TGTGCCACCCAATGGCAGCGGGAGGATGAGCAGTTCTTC
CDR3aa: CATQWQREDEQFF
v_gene: TRBV6-1
d_gene: TRBD2
abundance: many
j_gene: TRBJ2-1

CDR3nt: TGTGCCAGCAGCCTAATGAAGTATTCACCCCTCCACTTT
CDR3aa: CASSLMKYSPLHF
v_gene: TRBV12-3/TRBV12-4
d_gene: -
abundance: many
j_gene: TRBJ1-6

CDR3nt: TGCGCCAGCAGCCGCGGACAGGGGGGTATCAATCAGCCCCAGCATTTT
CDR3aa: CASSRGQGGINQPQHF
v_gene: TRBV4-1
d_gene: TRBD1
abundance: -
j_gene: TRBJ1-5

CDR3nt: TGTGCCAGCTCACCACCGGACAGGGTTGGTCAGCCCCAGCATTTT
CDR3aa: CASSPPDRVGQPQHF
v_gene: TRBV18
d_gene: TRBD1
abundance: many
j_gene: TRBJ1-5

CDR3nt: TGTGCCAGCAGCTTCCCCTTATACCAGGGGGTGAACACTGAAGCTTTCTTT
CDR3aa: CASSFPLYQGVNTEAFF
v_gene: TRBV7-2
d_gene: TRBD1
abundance: few
j_gene: TRBJ1-1

CDR3nt: TGCGCCAGCAGTAGAGAGATGAATCAGCCCCAGCATTTT
CDR3aa: CASSREMNQPQHF
v_gene: TRBV5-1
d_gene: -
abundance: few
j_gene: TRBJ1-5

CDR3nt: TGTGCCAGCAGTTACTCAGCGGCAGCCGACTTTATGAACACTGAAGCTTCCTTT
CDR3aa: CASSYSAAADFMNTEASF
v_gene: TRBV6-5
d_gene: -
abundance: few
j_gene: TRBJ1-1

CDR3nt: TGTGCCAGCAGCTTGGGAGACAGGACCTACTCTGGGGCCAACGTCCTGACTTTC
CDR3aa: CASSLGDRTYSGANVLTF
v_gene: TRBV11-3
d_gene: -
abundance: many
j_gene: TRBJ2-6

CDR3nt: TGTGCCAGTAGTACGGAGGACAGGCAGTACACCGGGGAGCTGTTTTTT
CDR3aa: CASSTEDRQYTGELFF
v_gene: TRBV19
d_gene: TRBD1
abundance: -
j_gene: TRBJ2-2

CDR3nt: TGCAGCGTGACTAGCGGGGCAAACTCCTACAATGAGCAGTTCTTC
CDR3aa: CSVTSGANSYNEQFF
v_gene: TRBV29-1
d_gene: TRBD2
abundance: -
j_gene: TRBJ2-1

CDR3nt: TGTGCCACCCTTTCCAGGAGAGAGCAGTACTTC
CDR3aa: CATLSRREQYF
v_gene: TRBV6-1
d_gene: -
abundance: many
j_gene: TRBJ2-7

CDR3nt: TGTGCCACCAGTGACCTCTCAAGGGAAACAGAGACCCAGTACTTC
CDR3aa: CATSDLSRETETQYF
v_gene: TRBV24-1
d_gene: -
abundance: few
j_gene: TRBJ2-5

CDR3nt: TGTGCCAGCAGCCATTCGGACACTGAAGCTTTCTTT
CDR3aa: CASSHSDTEAFF
v_gene: TRBV4-2
d_gene: -
abundance: few
j_gene: TRBJ1-1

CDR3nt: TGTGCCAGCAGTTTAGGCGTTGCGCTCGCCGGGAAGCTGTTTTTT
CDR3aa: CASSLGVALAGKLFF
v_gene: TRBV28
d_gene: -
abundance: -
j_gene: TRBJ2-2

CDR3nt: TGCAGTGCTAGGGACGGACAGGGGCAGTTCTTC
CDR3aa: CSARDGQGQFF
v_gene: TRBV20-1
d_gene: TRBD1
abundance: many
j_gene: TRBJ2-1

CDR3nt: TGTGCCAGCAGCGTAGGCAGTATACCGGCACCCTCCTACAATGAGCAGTTCTTC
CDR3aa: CASSVGSIPAPSYNEQFF
v_gene: TRBV9
d_gene: -
abundance: -
j_gene: TRBJ2-1

CDR3nt: TGTGCCAGCAGTTTTTACGGACTAGCGGGAGGCCATAACACCGGGGAGCTGTTTTTT
CDR3aa: CASSFYGLAGGHNTGELFF
v_gene: TRBV28
d_gene: TRBD2
abundance: few
j_gene: TRBJ2-2

CDR3nt: TGTGCCAGCAGCACGACCGGGACAGGGAGGGGCGCAGATACGCAGTATTTT
CDR3aa: CASSTTGTGRGADTQYF
v_gene: TRBV7-8
d_gene: TRBD1
abundance: -
j_gene: TRBJ2-3

CDR3nt: TGCAGTGCTAGAGATGCGGGACAGCCAGAGACCCAGTACTTC
CDR3aa: CSARDAGQPETQYF
v_gene: TRBV20-1
d_gene: -
abundance: many
j_gene: TRBJ2-5

CDR3nt: TGTGCCAGTAGTATAGGAGGGGTTAAGGGCACAGATACGCAGTATTTT
CDR3aa: CASSIGGVKGTDTQYF
v_gene: TRBV19
d_gene: -
abundance: -
j_gene: TRBJ2-3

CDR3nt: TGTGCCAGCAGCGCATCGCGGACAGCAGCCTACGAGCAGTACTTC
CDR3aa: CASSASRTAAYEQYF
v_gene: TRBV3-1
d_gene: -
abundance: many
j_gene: TRBJ2-7

CDR3nt: TGCGCCAGCAAGGGTCCAAGGACGGAGACCCAGTACTTC
CDR3aa: CASKGPRTETQYF
v_gene: TRBV10-2
d_gene: -
abundance: few
j_gene: TRBJ2-5

CDR3nt: TGTGCCAGCAGCCTAACCCCGACAGAAGACTACGAGCAGTACTTC
CDR3aa: CASSLTPTEDYEQYF
v_gene: TRBV27
d_gene: -
abundance: many
j_gene: TRBJ2-7

CDR3nt: TGTGCCAGCAGGGACCGGGACAGGGGGATGACCGGGGAGCTGTTTTTT
CDR3aa: CASRDRDRGMTGELFF
v_gene: TRBV28
d_gene: TRBD1
abundance: many
j_gene: TRBJ2-2

CDR3nt: TGTGCCAGCAGTGAAGATGGTCGAGGGGGCGGTCGGAACTTC
CDR3aa: CASSEDGRGGGRNF
v_gene: TRBV2
d_gene: TRBD1
abundance: -
j_gene: TRBJ2-5

CDR3nt: TGTGCCAGCTCATCAAGGACTCCTTCTCAGGAGCAGTACTTC
CDR3aa: CASSSRTPSQEQYF
v_gene: TRBV18
d_gene: -
abundance: few
j_gene: TRBJ2-7

CDR3nt: TGTGCCAGCAGCTTAGATAAGGGTTCGATAGATACGCAGTATTTT
CDR3aa: CASSLDKGSIDTQYF
v_gene: TRBV7-9
d_gene: -
abundance: few
j_gene: TRBJ2-3

CDR3nt: TGCAGCGCCCAACTGGGACAGGGAATGAACACTGAAGCTTTCTTT
CDR3aa: CSAQLGQGMNTEAFF
v_gene: TRBV29-1
d_gene: TRBD1
abundance: -
j_gene: TRBJ1-1

CDR3nt: TGTGCCAGCAGTTACTCGTTCATAGGGTCGGGCGAGCAGTACTTC
CDR3aa: CASSYSFIGSGEQYF
v_gene: TRBV6-6
d_gene: -
abundance: -
j_gene: TRBJ2-7

CDR3nt: TGTGCCAGCAGCGTAGAATACAGCTCCTACAATGAGCAGTTCTTC
CDR3aa: CASSVEYSSYNEQFF
v_gene: TRBV9
d_gene: -
abundance: -
j_gene: TRBJ2-1

CDR3nt: TGTGCCAGCGGCTACCAGGGAGCCGCCCTCTACGAGCAGTACTTC
CDR3aa: CASGYQGAALYEQYF
v_gene: TRBV27
d_gene: -
abundance: many
j_gene: TRBJ2-7

CDR3nt: TGTGCCAGCAGCCCCCCGGAGGCTCCCTTGGGCTACGAGCAGTACTTC
CDR3aa: CASSPPEAPLGYEQYF
v_gene: TRBV13
d_gene: -
abundance: many
j_gene: TRBJ2-7

CDR3nt: TGTGCCAGCAGCTGGCCGGGACAGCGTCAAGAGACCCAGTACTTC
CDR3aa: CASSWPGQRQETQYF
v_gene: TRBV5-5
d_gene: TRBD1
abundance: few
j_gene: TRBJ2-5

CDR3nt: TGTGCCAGCTCAGCCGGGACTAGCGGGGTCCGGGAGCAGTACTTC
CDR3aa: CASSAGTSGVREQYF
v_gene: TRBV18
d_gene: TRBD2
abundance: -
j_gene: TRBJ2-7

CDR3nt: TGTGCCAGCAGTGAAGCGGGAGGGCAATACGAGCAGTACTTC
CDR3aa: CASSEAGGQYEQYF
v_gene: TRBV27
d_gene: TRBD2
abundance: few
j_gene: TRBJ2-7

CDR3nt: TGTGCCAGCAGCCCGGGCGGGGGAGGGAGGGACGAGCAGTACTTC
CDR3aa: CASSPGGGGRDEQYF
v_gene: TRBV3-1
d_gene: TRBD2
abundance: -
j_gene: TRBJ2-7

CDR3nt: TGTGCCAGCAAGGGGTCTGTGCCGAACACTGAAGCTTTCTTT
CDR3aa: CASKGSVPNTEAFF
v_gene: TRBV12-3/TRBV12-4
d_gene: -
abundance: many
j_gene: TRBJ1-1

CDR3nt: TGTGCCACCAGCAGAGATCTGGGGAGCCTAGCTCAGCCCCAGCATTTT
CDR3aa: CATSRDLGSLAQPQHF
v_gene: TRBV15
d_gene: -
abundance: -
j_gene: TRBJ1-5

CDR3nt: TGTGCCAGCAGTCCCGCGGGGGGGGACAATGAGCAGTTCTTC
CDR3aa: CASSPAGGDNEQFF
v_gene: TRBV6-2/TRBV6-3
d_gene: TRBD2
abundance: -
j_gene: TRBJ2-1

CDR3nt: TGCGCCAGCAGCCAAGATGAGGCCAGGGGAGCCAAAAACATTCAGTACTTC
CDR3aa: CASSQDEARGAKNIQYF
v_gene: TRBV4-1
d_gene: -
abundance: -
j_gene: TRBJ2-4

CDR3nt: TGTGCCAGCAGCTTAGATCCGGGTTACTACGAGCAGTACTTC
CDR3aa: CASSLDPGYYEQYF
v_gene: TRBV7-9
d_gene: -
abundance: many
j_gene: TRBJ2-7